This T cell receptor beta chain came from a study of monozygotic twins with inflammatory bowel disease. Study-wide points: Healthy co-twins showed greater TCRbeta diversity (inverse Simpson) than IBD patients.

This CDR3 is built from 15 residues. Germline values: CDR1 SNHLY, CDR2 FYNNEI. TCRdb reprocessed the 5' RACE reads, keeping one entry per CDR3 protein, no DNA. The table for this sample gives roughly 150,000 distinct CDR3 sequences. With regard to this clonotype: What it recognizes is unknown.

This clonotype was obtained from a human donor with ulcerative colitis or Crohn's disease, or a healthy co-twin of an affected twin (not recorded which). The J gene is TRBJ1-5, the V gene TRBV2. The sequenced sample was blood. This CDR3 is CASSEDSLRGQPQHF. Complete variable domain (other parts from reference TRBV2 and TRBJ1-5): EPEVTQTPSHQVTQMGQEVILRCVPISNHLYFYWYRQILGQKVEFLVSFYNNEISEKSEIFDDQFSVERPDGSNFTLKIRSTKLEDSAMYFCASSEDSLRGQPQHFGDGTRLSIL.